The source of this TCR beta chain is a study of T cell changes during pregnancy in multiple sclerosis. Sequencing was performed with immunoSEQ multiplex PCR; in TCRdb, only in-frame clones are kept and a portion is missing. The sample has 65,000 to 85,000 clones; around 90% are singletons. In germline, CDR1 is SGHVS, CDR2 FQNEAQ. This CDR3 has 15 amino acids. V lost 0 bases to trimming and J lost 10 bases, with 13 bases between them. The chain links TRBV7-8 to TRBJ1-6, with D perhaps matching TRBD1 (5 bases). The clonotype was recovered from a female donor with multiple sclerosis, enrolled in a pregnancy study. The specimen was CD4+ T cells from peripheral blood mononuclear cells, collected after pregnancy. The CDR3 spells CASSLAQGLGSPLHF. DNA for the CDR3: TGTGCCAGCAGCTTAGCGCAGGGTTTAGGGTCACCCCTCCACTTT. The full variable domain, its missing parts supplied by reference TRBV7-8 and TRBJ1-6, is GAGVSQSPRYKVAKRGQDVALRCDPISGHVSLFWYQQALGQGPEFLTYFQNEAQLDKSGLPSDRFFAERPEGSVSTLKIQRTQQEDSAVYLCASSLAQGLGSPLHFGNGTRLTVT.